The next 18 T cell receptor beta chains were all read from a single sample in a study of blood T cell repertoires in COVID-19. Clones were read by immunoSEQ multiplex PCR, and TCRdb kept only the in-frame ones, dropping some. The repertoire includes about 180,000 clones, roughly 81% of them detected once, and approximately 10% sits in the top ten. Specimen: peripheral blood. All receptors come from a woman older than 75 with COVID-19, enrolled during active disease.

This clone was seen many times. CDR3 nucleotide sequence: TGCGCCAGCAGCTTGGGGACAGCTAGCAATCAGCCCCAGCATTTT. It is translated as CASSLGTASNQPQHF. The chain joins TRBV5-1 to TRBJ1-5; a weak D match, TRBD1 (6 bases). V gave up 0 bases and J gave up 0 bases, with 7 bases separating them. Germline V gives CDR1 SGHRS, CDR2 YFSETQ. This CDR3 is 15 amino acids long.

This clone appeared a single time. The CDR3 sequence is CASSVARMGTEAFF. CDR3 bases: TGTGCCAGCAGCGTAGCCAGGATGGGCACTGAAGCTTTCTTT. V gene TRBV9 combines with J gene TRBJ1-1, with unresolved D. The CDR3 loop spans 14 amino acids. Looked up from germline, CDR1 is SGDLS and CDR2 is YYNGEE. Trimming removed 0 bases at V and 4 bases at J, with 10 bases between. Full variable domain (outside the CDR3, taken from reference TRBV9 and TRBJ1-1): DSGVTQTPKHLITATGQRVTLRCSPRSGDLSVYWYQQSLDQGLQFLIQYYNGEERAKGNILERFSAQQFPDLHSELNLSSLELGDSALYFCASSVARMGTEAFFGQGTRLTVV.

In this sample, this clone turned up a few times. The chain links TRBV14 to TRBJ1-2, with TRBD1 matching over 10 bases. Germline lookup yields CDR1 SGHDN and CDR2 FVKESK. The J segment lost 8 bases and the V segment lost 4 bases, leaving 7 bases of the junction unmatched. CDR3 length: 14 amino acids. DNA of the CDR3: TGTGCCAGCAGCCTCGGGACAGGGGAATGGGGCTACACCTTC. This sequence encodes CASSLGTGEWGYTF.

This rearrangement joins TRBV7-9 to TRBJ2-1, with D possibly matching TRBD2 (6 bases). The V end lost 8 bases, the J end lost 6 bases, and 20 bases lay between the germline ends. The CDR3 spans 15 residues. Germline V gene data show CDR1 as SEHNR and CDR2 as FQNEAQ (reference sequence). The CDR3 region has the DNA TGTGCCAGCGTAGACCGGGACTTTCCTCTCAATGAGCAGTTCTTC. It translates to CASVDRDFPLNEQFF.

The genes are TRBV9 and TRBJ1-6; D perhaps matches TRBD1 (6 bases). The CDR3 extends over 16 amino acids. Trimming shortened V by 0 bases and J by 9 bases, and 16 bases separated the two germline ends. CDR1 and CDR2 from the germline V gene are SGDLS and YYNGEE. The CDR3 region is CASSVGFPGDGSPLHF. The CDR3 DNA follows: TGTGCCAGCAGCGTAGGTTTTCCAGGGGACGGTTCACCCCTCCACTTT.

The V call is TRBV2, the J call TRBJ2-3; D possibly corresponds to TRBD2 (6 bases). Germline CDR1 is SNHLY and CDR2 is FYNNEI. V was clipped by 8 bases and J by 1 base, with 13 bases between them. The CDR3 runs to 14 residues. The CDR3 loop is CASSLGEGTDTQYF. In DNA form, the CDR3 reads TGTGCCAGCTCCTTAGGGGAGGGCACAGATACGCAGTATTTT. Supplemented by reference TRBV2 and TRBJ2-3, the full variable domain reads EPEVTQTPSHQVTQMGQEVILRCVPISNHLYFYWYRQILGQKVEFLVSFYNNEISEKSEIFDDQFSVERPDGSNFTLKIRSTKLEDSAMYFCASSLGEGTDTQYFGPGTRLTVL.

This chain uses TRBV29-1 with TRBJ1-2; D might be TRBD1 (6 bases). The CDR3 sequence is 15 residues long. The V and J ends lost 3 bases and 0 bases respectively, with 14 bases between them. Germline loops: CDR1 SQVTM, CDR2 ANQGSEA. This chain's CDR3 is CSVEEGGASNYGYTF. CDR3 nucleotide sequence: TGCAGCGTTGAGGAGGGGGGGGCCTCTAACTATGGCTACACCTTC.

The chain links TRBV29-1 to TRBJ1-1, with D perhaps matching TRBD1 (5 bases). The CDR3 is made up of 12 amino acids. Germline-derived CDR1 and CDR2 are SQVTM and ANQGSEA. The V end lost 4 bases, the J end lost 4 bases, and 10 bases lay between the germline ends. The CDR3 loop reads CSVGRAITEAFF. Here the CDR3 DNA reads TGCAGCGTTGGCAGGGCGATCACTGAAGCTTTCTTT.

The chain is built from TRBV21-1 and TRBJ2-7; the table's D call TRBD1 went unverified against the DNA. TRBV21-1 is a pseudogene locus. The CDR3 runs to 18 residues. The chain's CDR3 is CASRITGKPFLSSYEQYF. The CDR3 DNA is TGTGCCAGCAGGATTACAGGGAAACCCTTCCTTAGCTCCTACGAGCAGTACTTC.

The V call is TRBV18, the J call TRBJ2-6, with D unclear. The germline gives CDR1 KGHSH, CDR2 LQKENI. The germline V and J ends were trimmed by 3 bases and 3 bases, with 9 bases remaining between them. The CDR3 covers 15 residues. CDR3 region: CASSPRSGGANVLTF. In DNA, the CDR3 is TGTGCCAGCTCACCGAGAAGTGGTGGGGCCAACGTCCTGACTTTC.

Regarding this clone: Other DNA sequences of this sample code for an identical CDR3. The chain couples TRBV11-2 to TRBJ2-2; unclear D gene. V was cut by 4 bases and J by 0 bases, with 9 bases left in between. This CDR3 region has 15 residues. Germline loops: CDR1 SGHAT, CDR2 FQNNGV. The CDR3 protein is CASSSRNTNTGELFF. CDR3 coding DNA: TGTGCCAGCAGCTCTCGCAACACGAACACCGGGGAGCTGTTTTTT.

The chain couples TRBV5-1 to TRBJ2-1; a possible D gene is TRBD1 (6 bases). The CDR3 runs 15 residues. The germline gives CDR1 SGHRS, CDR2 YFSETQ. V was pared by 0 bases and J by 4 bases, with 11 bases between. DNA of the CDR3: TGCGCCAGCAGCTTGGGCCAGGGGTATTACAATGAGCAGTTCTTC. Its protein is CASSLGQGYYNEQFF.

The table lists this clone with a count of one. V is TRBV6-5 and J is TRBJ1-2; 8 nucleotides match TRBD1. CDR3 length: 13 amino acids. The V and J ends lost 1 base and 6 bases, in that order; junction bases with no gene match: 1. The germline V gene has CDR1 MNHEY and CDR2 SVGAGI. The CDR3 DNA reads as TGTGCCAGCAGTTACTTACAGGGGGATGGCTACACCTTC. Its translation: CASSYLQGDGYTF.

This chain connects TRBV27 to TRBJ1-2, with a possible D match to TRBD1 (5 bases). The CDR3 covers 14 residues. Germline assignment: CDR1 MNHEY and CDR2 SMNVEV (reference sequence). V lost 4 bases to trimming and J lost 5 bases, with 14 bases between them. CDR3 sequence reads: CASSYYGAGYGYTF. The CDR3 DNA follows: TGTGCCAGCAGTTATTATGGGGCAGGGTATGGCTACACCTTC.

V and J are TRBV2 and TRBJ1-1, with 8 bases matching TRBD1. This CDR3 comprises 15 residues. Germline values: CDR1 SNHLY, CDR2 FYNNEI. Germline trimming cut 0 bases from V and 10 bases from J; bases unmatched to any gene: 10. The CDR3 spells CASSEAAGGLGIAFF. The DNA of the CDR3 is TGTGCCAGCAGTGAAGCTGCAGGGGGCTTGGGAATAGCTTTCTTT.

This sequence joins TRBV29-1 and TRBJ2-7; possibly TRBD2 for D (6 bases). Germline V gene data show CDR1 as SQVTM and CDR2 as ANQGSEA. The V gene lost 3 bases and the J gene lost 4 bases, with 10 bases spanning the gap. The CDR3 spans 12 residues. CDR3 in amino acids: CSVELTRYEQYF. CDR3 DNA: TGCAGCGTTGAGTTGACTAGATACGAGCAGTACTTC.

The chain has TRBV5-1 and TRBJ2-7; no firm D call. Germline V gives CDR1 SGHRS, CDR2 YFSETQ. V shed 2 bases and J shed 3 bases, with 9 bases lying between them. CDR3 length: 13 amino acids. DNA for the CDR3: TGCGCCAGCAGCTTTAAGTCAGGCTACGAGCAGTACTTC. Translated: CASSFKSGYEQYF.

CDR3 nucleotide sequence: TGTGCCAGCAGCCTCGGAGGTGGGTCCTACAATGAGCAGTTCTTC. Protein: CASSLGGGSYNEQFF. The chain couples TRBV11-3 to TRBJ2-1; a weak D match, TRBD2 (5 bases). The CDR3 extends over 15 amino acids. The germline V gene has CDR1 SGHNT and CDR2 YENEEA. V shed 5 bases and J shed 1 base, with 12 bases lying between them.